The 23 T cell receptor beta chains below come from one sample, sequenced in a study of blood T cell repertoires in COVID-19. Some clones are missing from TCRdb's copy, which holds only in-frame ones; the method was immunoSEQ multiplex PCR. Of 180,000 or so clones in the sample, approximately 90% were seen once. Sequencing was carried out using peripheral blood. These receptors originate from a woman aged 25 to 39 with acute or convalescent COVID-19.

V and J are TRBV5-4 and TRBJ1-2; a weak D match, TRBD1 (5 bases). The CDR3 runs to 13 residues. CDR1 SGHNT and CDR2 YYREEE come from the germline V gene (reference sequence). V was shortened by 4 bases and J by 3 bases, with 10 bases between the two germline ends. The DNA of the CDR3 is TGTGCCAGCAGCACCACGGGGGACTATGGCTACACCTTC. Translation gives CASSTTGDYGYTF. The complete variable domain, with remaining parts taken from reference TRBV5-4 and TRBJ1-2, reads ETGVTQSPTHLIKTRGQQVTLRCSSQSGHNTVSWYQQALGQGPQFIFQYYREEENGRGNFPPRFSGLQFPNYSSELNVNALELDDSALYLCASSTTGDYGYTFGSGTRLTVV.

This clone was seen a few times. This chain connects TRBV7-9 to TRBJ1-6; TRBD1 matches 7 bases. V shed 6 bases and J 9 bases; nucleotides not matched to a gene: 8. Germline V gene data show CDR1 as SEHNR and CDR2 as FQNEAQ (reference sequence). The CDR3 length is 14 residues. CDR3 amino acids: CASSREGASSPLHF. CDR3 sequence (DNA): TGTGCCAGCAGTCGCGAGGGGGCGAGTTCACCCCTCCACTTT.

The chain has TRBV28 and TRBJ2-1, with TRBD2 matching 13 bases. There are 16 residues in the CDR3. CDR1 and CDR2 (germline): MDHEN, SYDVKM. After removal of 7 bases from V and 6 bases from J, the junction contained 9 bases not matched to a gene. The CDR3 region is CASTGLAGVIGNEQFF. The CDR3 bases are TGTGCCAGCACTGGACTAGCGGGAGTAATAGGCAATGAGCAGTTCTTC.

This rearrangement joins TRBV24-1 to TRBJ2-2; D may be TRBD1 (5 bases). CDR1 KGHDR and CDR2 SFDVKD come from the germline V gene. The CDR3 is 17 amino acids. V was clipped by 2 bases and J by 3 bases, with 15 bases between them. The CDR3 spells CATSDSGAPTYTGELFF. The CDR3 nucleotides read TGTGCCACCAGTGATTCTGGGGCGCCGACCTACACCGGGGAGCTGTTTTTT.

J is TRBJ1-6 and V is TRBV5-5; D gene ambiguous. CDR3 length: 18 residues. Germline loops: CDR1 SGHKS, CDR2 YYEKEE (reference sequence). The V end was cut by 4 bases, the J end by 0 bases, with 17 bases between. The CDR3 reads CASSAREGSLSYNSPLHF. The CDR3 DNA is TGTGCCAGCAGCGCCCGTGAGGGCAGCCTCTCCTATAATTCACCCCTCCACTTT.

The chain recombines TRBV28 with TRBJ2-3; TRBD1 agrees at 8 bases. In germline, CDR1 is MDHEN, CDR2 SYDVKM. V shed 6 bases, J shed 9 bases, and the junction held 8 bases outside the gene matches. This CDR3 contains 13 residues. The CDR3, as DNA: TGTGCCAGCAGCCTACAGGGGGTAAGAACGCAGTATTTT. Residues: CASSLQGVRTQYF.

The chain links TRBV6-9 to TRBJ1-5; D remains unclear. CDR1 and CDR2 from the germline V gene are MNHGY and SVAAGI. This CDR3 contains 12 residues. V was clipped by 5 bases and J by 9 bases, with 11 bases between them. The DNA for the CDR3 is TGTGCCAGCAGTCAGCAAGACTTGCCCCAGCATTTT. Encoded protein: CASSQQDLPQHF.

V usage is TRBV19 and J usage is TRBJ1-5, with TRBD1 as a possible D gene (5 bases). The CDR3 runs 18 residues. V shed 3 bases and J shed 0 bases, with 18 bases lying between them. Germline CDR1 and CDR2: LNHDA and SQIVND (reference sequence). CDR3 sequence (DNA): TGTGCCAGTAGTATCGAACAGCATTTGGGGCATAGCAATCAGCCCCAGCATTTT. It is translated as CASSIEQHLGHSNQPQHF.

The chain carries TRBV7-2 and TRBJ1-1; 7 bases agree with TRBD1. Germline V gives CDR1 SGHTA, CDR2 FQGNSA. Trimming removed 3 bases from V and 10 bases from J; junction bases left unmatched: 5. The CDR3 covers 12 residues. The CDR3 sequence: CASSFRQGVAFF. The CDR3 nucleotides read TGTGCCAGCAGCTTCAGACAGGGTGTAGCTTTCTTT.

J is TRBJ1-5 and V is TRBV3-1 (or the pseudogene TRBV3-2), with D perhaps TRBD1 (6 bases). Germline values: CDR1 LGHDT, CDR2 YNNKEL (reference sequence). The V end lost 6 bases, the J end lost 6 bases, and 15 bases lay between the germline ends. CDR3 length: 14 amino acids. CDR3 nucleotides: TGTGCCAGCAGTCCAACAGGGCACGGTCAGCCCCAGCATTTT. Its protein is CASSPTGHGQPQHF.

Only one count was recorded for this clone. This chain uses TRBV6-5 with TRBJ2-5; no clear D gene. Trimming took 0 bases from V and 5 from J, leaving 4 bases between them. Looked up from germline, CDR1 is MNHEY and CDR2 is SVGAGI. CDR3 length: 12 residues. The CDR3, as DNA: TGTGCCAGCAGTTACTCGGGCGAGACCCAGTACTTC. Encoded protein: CASSYSGETQYF.

The chain recombines TRBV13 with TRBJ2-7; the match to TRBD2 covers 7 bases. V shed 5 bases and J 9 bases; nucleotides not matched to a gene: 25. Germline-derived CDR1 and CDR2 are PRHDT and FYEKMQ (reference sequence). The CDR3 is made up of 18 amino acids. The CDR3 protein is CASSADSGSRGRRGGQYF. Written as DNA, the CDR3 is TGTGCCAGCAGCGCCGACTCCGGATCTCGCGGGAGAAGGGGAGGGCAGTACTTC.

Regarding this clone: Other DNA sequences in the sample encode the same CDR3. V usage is TRBV7-2 and J usage is TRBJ2-1; D is possibly TRBD2 (6 bases). V was cut by 3 bases and J by 5 bases, with 8 bases left in between. This CDR3 comprises 13 residues. CDR1 and CDR2 (germline): SGHTA, FQGNSA. CDR3: CASSFGGNNEQFF. CDR3 nucleotide sequence: TGTGCCAGCAGCTTTGGCGGGAACAATGAGCAGTTCTTC. The variable domain in full, with the rest retrieved from reference TRBV7-2 and TRBJ2-1, is GAGVSQSPSNKVTEKGKDVELRCDPISGHTALYWYRQSLGQGLEFLIYFQGNSAPDKSGLPSDRFSAERTGGSVSTLTIQRTQQEDSAVYLCASSFGGNNEQFFGPGTRLTVL.

The chain links TRBV11-3 to TRBJ1-1; 7 bases align to TRBD1. With V trimmed by 1 base and J by 7 bases, 3 bases remained unmatched. Looked up from germline, CDR1 is SGHNT and CDR2 is YENEEA. The CDR3 runs 13 residues. The CDR3 nucleotides read TGTGCCAGCAGCTTAGCAAGGACAGGTGAAGCTTTCTTT. This sequence encodes CASSLARTGEAFF.

V and J are TRBV6-4 and TRBJ1-6; D call uncertain. CDR1 and CDR2 (germline): MRHNA, SNTAGT. CDR3 size: 15 residues. V was clipped by 4 bases and J by 9 bases, with 16 bases between them. CDR3 residues: CASSVESGSGSPLHF. The CDR3 DNA sequence: TGTGCCAGCAGTGTTGAGTCGGGGTCTGGTTCACCCCTCCACTTT.

The chain carries TRBV19 and TRBJ2-5, with D hard to call. The CDR3 totals 12 residues. Germline V CDR1 and CDR2: LNHDA, SQIVND (reference sequence). The V gene lost 4 bases and the J gene lost 7 bases, with 10 bases spanning the gap. The CDR3 protein is CASSRPRGTQYF. The CDR3 DNA reads TGTGCCAGTAGTAGACCAAGAGGGACCCAGTACTTC. The full variable domain, its missing parts supplied by reference TRBV19 and TRBJ2-5, is DGGITQSPKYLFRKEGQNVTLSCEQNLNHDAMYWYRQDPGQGLRLIYYSQIVNDFQKGDIAEGYSVSREKKESFPLTVTSAQKNPTAFYLCASSRPRGTQYFGPGTRLLVL.

The chain is built from TRBV5-1 and TRBJ2-7; TRBD1 might be the D (6 bases). CDR3 length equals 15 residues. With 2 bases removed from V and 3 bases from J, the gap between germline ends came to 15 bases. Germline CDR1 and CDR2: SGHRS and YFSETQ. CDR3 bases: TGCGCCAGCAGCTTCCGGGACACGGAGGACTACGAGCAGTACTTC. Its translation is CASSFRDTEDYEQYF. Full variable domain (outside the CDR3, taken from reference TRBV5-1 and TRBJ2-7): KAGVTQTPRYLIKTRGQQVTLSCSPISGHRSVSWYQQTPGQGLQFLFEYFSETQRNKGNFPGRFSGRQFSNSRSEMNVSTLELGDSALYLCASSFRDTEDYEQYFGPGTRLTVT.

The rearrangement links TRBV10-1 to TRBJ2-2; 7 bases match TRBD2. Trimming removed 8 bases from V and 6 bases from J; junction bases left unmatched: 9. This CDR3 has 14 amino acids. Germline CDR1 reads WNHNN; CDR2 reads SYGVQD (reference sequence). Here the CDR3 DNA reads TGCGCCAGCGCACGGGGAGGGCCACCCGGGGAGCTGTTTTTT. Its translation is CASARGGPPGELFF.

This clone appeared a single time. Here the CDR3 reads CASSRGAQETQYF. The CDR3 DNA reads TGCGCCAGCAGCCGGGGGGCCCAAGAGACCCAGTACTTC. The rearrangement joins TRBV10-1 to TRBJ2-5; D possibly corresponds to TRBD2 (7 bases). Trimming removed 6 bases from V and 1 base from J, with 9 bases in between. Germline V CDR1 and CDR2: WNHNN, SYGVQD (reference sequence). The CDR3 sequence is 13 residues long.

CDR3 nucleotide sequence: TGTGCCAGCAGCCTAGAAAATCAGCCCCAGCATTTT. Amino acids: CASSLENQPQHF. This chain uses TRBV6-6 with TRBJ1-5; D is ambiguous. This CDR3 spans 12 amino acids. Germline CDR1 reads MNHNY; CDR2 reads SVGAGI (reference sequence). With 6 bases removed from V and 4 bases from J, the gap between germline ends came to 7 bases.

The V call is TRBV28, the J call TRBJ1-1; D gene ambiguous. V gave up 3 bases and J gave up 11 bases, with 4 bases separating them. Germline V gene data show CDR1 as MDHEN and CDR2 as SYDVKM. The CDR3 runs to 9 residues. CDR3 amino acids: CASSLAAFF. The CDR3 DNA sequence: TGTGCCAGCAGTTTGGCCGCTTTCTTT.

V usage is TRBV7-2 and J usage is TRBJ2-1, with a weak D call TRBD2 (5 bases). The CDR3 totals 13 residues. Germline CDR1 reads SGHTA; CDR2 reads FQGNSA. The ends were cut back, 8 bases at V and 4 bases at J, with 12 bases in the middle. CDR3: CASGPSGYNEQFF. In nucleotides, the CDR3 is TGTGCCAGCGGGCCGAGCGGATACAATGAGCAGTTCTTC.

This chain connects TRBV5-1 to TRBJ2-3, with a weak D call TRBD1 (6 bases). This CDR3 comprises 14 residues. Trimming left V 0 bases short and J 6 bases short, with 11 bases between. From germline, CDR1 is SGHRS and CDR2 YFSETQ. CDR3 nucleotide sequence: TGCGCCAGCAGCTTGGCCTACAGGGCGGATACGCAGTATTTT. Translating gives CASSLAYRADTQYF.